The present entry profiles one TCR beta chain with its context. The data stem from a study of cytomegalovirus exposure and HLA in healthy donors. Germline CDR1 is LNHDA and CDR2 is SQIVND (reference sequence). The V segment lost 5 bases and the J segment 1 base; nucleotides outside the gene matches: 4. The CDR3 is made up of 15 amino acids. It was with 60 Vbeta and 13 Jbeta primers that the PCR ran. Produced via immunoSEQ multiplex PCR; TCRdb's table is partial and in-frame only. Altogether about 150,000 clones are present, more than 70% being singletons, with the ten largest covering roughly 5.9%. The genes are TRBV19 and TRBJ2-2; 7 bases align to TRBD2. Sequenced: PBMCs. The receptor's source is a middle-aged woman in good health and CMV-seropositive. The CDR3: CASSPGLLNTGELFF. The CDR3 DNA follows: TGTGCCAGTAGTCCGGGACTACTGAACACCGGGGAGCTGTTTTTT.